This is a list of T cell receptor beta chains from one sample in a study of cytomegalovirus exposure and HLA in healthy donors. Libraries were prepared by immunoSEQ multiplex PCR; TCRdb keeps only in-frame clonotypes and omits some of them. The table has roughly 300,000 clones, 75% to 90% seen once. Specimen: PBMCs. These receptors were taken from a young woman in good health and CMV-seronegative. CDR3s include the opening cysteine and the closing phenylalanine or tryptophan. The D gene is left open where the match is weak.

j_call d_call v_call cdr3_nt cdr3_aa
TRBJ2-7 TRBD2 TRBV11-2 TGTGCCAGCAGCCCAGTCGGGACTAGAAAGTCCTACGAGCAGTACTTC CASSPVGTRKSYEQYF
TRBJ2-5 . TRBV10-3 TGTGCCATCAGTGAACGGGAAGCCAGGGGTGGAGAGACCCAGTACTTC CAISEREARGGETQYF
TRBJ2-7 TRBD2 TRBV7-2 TGTGCCAGCAGCCTAGCGGGGGGTTCCTACGAGCAGTACTTC CASSLAGGSYEQYF
TRBJ2-2 TRBD1 TRBV5-4 TGTGCCAGCAGCGTCCAGAGGGGACAGGGATCTACCGGGGAGCTGTTTTTT CASSVQRGQGSTGELFF
TRBJ2-7 . TRBV5-6 TGTGCCAGCAGCTTGGATTGGAGGGTCTCCTACGAGCAGTACTTC CASSLDWRVSYEQYF
TRBJ1-5 . TRBV2 TGTGCCAGCATATTAGGGAGGAATCAGCCCCAGCATTTT CASILGRNQPQHF
TRBJ2-1 TRBD2 TRBV5-1 TGCGCCAGCTGCTCAGGGATAAGCGGGAGTGGTCTTGAGCAGTTCTTC CASCSGISGSGLEQFF
TRBJ2-7 TRBD2 TRBV5-1 TGCGCCAGCAGCTTGGTGGCTAGCGGGAGTCGTGAGCAGTACTTC CASSLVASGSREQYF
TRBJ1-2 TRBD1 TRBV5-1 TGCGCCAGCCGTCCGGGACAGGGAATGGCTGACTATGGCTACACCTTC CASRPGQGMADYGYTF
TRBJ2-4 . TRBV11-2 TGTGCCAGCAGCTCACAGGGTTTCAAAAACATTCAGTACTTC CASSSQGFKNIQYF